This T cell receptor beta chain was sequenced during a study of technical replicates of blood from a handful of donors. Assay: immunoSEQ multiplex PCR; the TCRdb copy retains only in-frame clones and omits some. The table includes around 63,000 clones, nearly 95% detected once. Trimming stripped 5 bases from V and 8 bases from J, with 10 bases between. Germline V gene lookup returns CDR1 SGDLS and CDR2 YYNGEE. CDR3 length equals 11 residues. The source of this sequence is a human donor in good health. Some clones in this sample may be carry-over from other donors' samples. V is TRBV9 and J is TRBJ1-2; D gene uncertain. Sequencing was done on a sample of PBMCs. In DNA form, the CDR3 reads TGTGCCAGCAGGTTGTCGGGAGGCTACACCTTC. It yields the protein CASRLSGGYTF.